The T cell receptor beta chain described here comes from a study of blood T cell repertoires in COVID-19. About the study: T cells, B-cell-depleted T cells, or PBMCs provided the cDNA or gDNA that served as material.

Repertoires were generated with immunoSEQ multiplex PCR, while TCRdb's copy carries only in-frame clones and drops some. The sample includes nearly 80,000 clones, around 83% of them seen just once. Germline CDR1 MDHEN, CDR2 SYDVKM. The CDR3 runs 14 residues. Between the trimmed V and J ends, which lost 5 bases and 11 bases, there was a span of 19 bases. Relative to its sample, this clone is medium-sized (0.01 to 0.1%). The sequenced sample consisted of peripheral blood. The J gene is TRBJ2-1, the V gene TRBV28, with D perhaps TRBD2 (5 bases). The TCR comes from a man aged 50 to 59 with acute or convalescent COVID-19. CDR3: CASSRLAPLTKQFF. CDR3 nucleotide sequence: TGTGCCAGCAGTCGCCTAGCCCCACTCACGAAGCAGTTCTTC.